This is a list of T cell receptor beta chains from one sample in a study of Ad26.COV2.S vaccination and SARS-CoV-2 variants. The data were produced by immunoSEQ multiplex PCR, yet TCRdb's version contains in-frame clones alone and is incomplete. The sample includes about 410,000 clones, approximately 91% of them seen just once. The starting material was peripheral blood, obtained in a trial of Ad26.COV2.S vaccine versus placebo. The receptors were sampled from a person between 18 and 59 years old who received the Ad26.COV2.S COVID-19 vaccine or a placebo. Both conserved end residues are part of each CDR3. A D gene is named only where the DNA matches it firmly. Clone size is stated in some rows and not others, as once, few, many or a class when expanded.

d_call,j_call,cdr3_length,v_call,clone_size,cdr3_nt,cdr3_aa
NA,TRBJ2-2,15,TRBV5-4,NA,TGTGCCAGCAGCTTGGATGGGTTCAACACCGGGGAGCTGTTTTTT,CASSLDGFNTGELFF
NA,TRBJ2-2,14,TRBV19,NA,TGTGCCAGTAGTAATAGGGGAGTTACCGGGGAGCTGTTTTTT,CASSNRGVTGELFF
NA,TRBJ2-7,14,TRBV9,NA,TGTGCCAGCAGCGTAGATGATTCATCCTACGAGCAGTACTTC,CASSVDDSSYEQYF
NA,TRBJ1-2,12,TRBV3-1/TRBV3-2,NA,TGTGCCAGCAGCCTTGAGAACTATGGCTACACCTTC,CASSLENYGYTF
NA,TRBJ2-1,14,TRBV11-2,NA,TGTGCCAGCAGCTTTGGAGGACCCTACAATGAGCAGTTCTTC,CASSFGGPYNEQFF
NA,TRBJ2-2,14,TRBV7-2,NA,TGTGCCAGCAGCAGGACCGAATCCGCCGGGGAGCTGTTTTTT,CASSRTESAGELFF
NA,TRBJ1-1,11,TRBV29-1,NA,TGCAGCGTTGATATAGGTCGGATTGCTTTCTTT,CSVDIGRIAFF
NA,TRBJ2-7,13,TRBV5-1,NA,TGCGCCAGCAGCCCGGAGGGGGCCGGCGAGCAGTACTTC,CASSPEGAGEQYF
NA,TRBJ2-2,17,TRBV5-1,NA,TGCGCCAGCAGCTTGGAGGTTGGGAACTTCAACACCGGGGAGCTGTTTTTT,CASSLEVGNFNTGELFF
NA,TRBJ1-1,12,TRBV5-4,NA,TGTGCCAGCAGCTTGGTCGGCACTGAAGCTTTCTTT,CASSLVGTEAFF
NA,TRBJ1-1,13,TRBV10-3,NA,TGTGCCATCAGTGAGAAGGGGGGGACTGAAGCTTTCTTT,CAISEKGGTEAFF
NA,TRBJ1-5,14,TRBV6-5,NA,TGTGCCAGCTACTACACAGGGAGCAATCAGCCCCAGCATTTT,CASYYTGSNQPQHF
NA,TRBJ1-5,15,TRBV24-1,NA,TGTGCCACCAGTGGCCCGGAGAGCTCCAATCAGCCCCAGCATTTT,CATSGPESSNQPQHF
NA,TRBJ1-5,13,TRBV27,few,TGTGCCAGCAGTAGGGACGGCAATCAGCCCCAGCATTTT,CASSRDGNQPQHF
NA,TRBJ1-2,11,TRBV5-6,NA,TGTGCCAGCAGCTTGACGGGGAGCTACACCTTC,CASSLTGSYTF
NA,TRBJ1-6,13,TRBV10-3,NA,TGTGCCATCAGGGGGGACGGCAATTCACCCCTCCACTTT,CAIRGDGNSPLHF
TRBD1,TRBJ2-7,16,TRBV15,few,TGTGCCACCAGCTCCGGTGGACAGGGGAGATGGTACGAGCAGTACTTC,CATSSGGQGRWYEQYF
NA,TRBJ1-5,13,TRBV14,NA,TGTGCCAGCAGCCCTCAAGGGAGTCAGCCCCAGCATTTT,CASSPQGSQPQHF